The clone carrying this T cell receptor beta chain was detected a few times. The target antigen is unknown. Trimming removed 5 bases from V and 3 bases from J; junction bases left unmatched: 3. Germline-derived CDR1 and CDR2 are SGHRS and YFSETQ. The CDR3 spans 13 residues. The sample comes from a study of Tregs in tolerant kidney transplant recipients. Study observations and caveats: Tregs expanded with activated donor B cells seemed most donor-specific. Few patients were studied, so findings need validation in larger groups.

Sequencing was performed with immunoSEQ multiplex PCR; in TCRdb, only in-frame clones are kept and a portion is missing. Among about 240,000 clones, 80% to 85% were seen once, and the ten largest hold around 0.6%. Sequencing was carried out using CD4+ T cells from blood. The receptor's source is a human donor in good health. The V gene is TRBV5-1, the J gene TRBJ2-7, with 9 bases identical to TRBD1. Written as DNA, the CDR3 is TGCGCCAGCAGACGGGACAGGGACTACGAGCAGTACTTC. Amino acids: CASRRDRDYEQYF. The complete variable domain, with remaining parts taken from reference TRBV5-1 and TRBJ2-7, reads KAGVTQTPRYLIKTRGQQVTLSCSPISGHRSVSWYQQTPGQGLQFLFEYFSETQRNKGNFPGRFSGRQFSNSRSEMNVSTLELGDSALYLCASRRDRDYEQYFGPGTRLTVT.